The rows below give T cell receptor beta chains drawn from one sample of a study of shared clonotypes between healthy human individuals. Method: immunoSEQ multiplex PCR; TCRdb's copy keeps in-frame clones and lacks some. The profile shows millions of clones, 85% to 95% of them singletons. Material: naive CD4+ T cells sorted from blood. The origin of the receptors is a man between 18 and 29 years old in good health. Each CDR3 is given with its conserved first and last residue. The order of the fields is J gene, V gene, D gene, clone size, CDR3 protein, CDR3 DNA. A D gene is named only where the DNA matches it firmly. Only some rows state a clone size, as once, few, many or a class for expanded clones.

J gene: TRBJ1-2
V gene: TRBV5-6
D gene: TRBD1
clone size: .
CDR3 protein: CASSRQVRDTGDYGYTF
CDR3 DNA: TGTGCCAGCAGCCGTCAAGTGCGGGACACAGGGGATTATGGCTACACCTTC

J gene: TRBJ2-2
V gene: TRBV11-2
D gene: TRBD1
clone size: .
CDR3 protein: CASSFLGDRGYTGELFF
CDR3 DNA: TGTGCCAGCAGCTTCTTAGGGGACAGGGGCTACACCGGGGAGCTGTTTTTT

J gene: TRBJ2-5
V gene: TRBV10-3
D gene: .
clone size: .
CDR3 protein: CAIRQGSQETQYF
CDR3 DNA: TGTGCCATCAGACAGGGTTCCCAAGAGACCCAGTACTTC

J gene: TRBJ2-7
V gene: TRBV28
D gene: .
clone size: .
CDR3 protein: CASSLGTAPYEQYF
CDR3 DNA: TGTGCCAGCAGTTTGGGGACGGCCCCCTACGAGCAGTACTTC

J gene: TRBJ1-4
V gene: TRBV7-2
D gene: .
clone size: once
CDR3 protein: CASSYGAANEKLFF
CDR3 DNA: TGTGCCAGCAGCTATGGGGCGGCTAATGAAAAACTGTTTTTT

J gene: TRBJ2-3
V gene: TRBV5-6
D gene: .
clone size: .
CDR3 protein: CASSLVGASTDTQYF
CDR3 DNA: TGTGCCAGCAGCTTAGTGGGGGCCAGCACAGATACGCAGTATTTT

J gene: TRBJ2-3
V gene: TRBV5-6
D gene: TRBD1
clone size: .
CDR3 protein: CASSPGTGVADTQYF
CDR3 DNA: TGTGCCAGCAGCCCAGGGACAGGGGTCGCAGATACGCAGTATTTT

J gene: TRBJ2-5
V gene: TRBV10-3
D gene: .
clone size: .
CDR3 protein: CAISETTSLGRYF
CDR3 DNA: TGTGCCATCAGTGAGACGACGTCCTTAGGACGGTACTTC

J gene: TRBJ2-5
V gene: TRBV10-2
D gene: .
clone size: .
CDR3 protein: CASKLQETQYF
CDR3 DNA: TGCGCCAGCAAACTCCAAGAGACCCAGTACTTC

J gene: TRBJ1-6
V gene: TRBV7-2
D gene: .
clone size: .
CDR3 protein: CASTQSSGTPNSPLHF
CDR3 DNA: TGTGCCAGCACCCAATCGTCCGGGACACCGAATTCACCCCTCCACTTT

J gene: TRBJ2-5
V gene: TRBV28
D gene: .
clone size: .
CDR3 protein: CASTNSGPPRETQYF
CDR3 DNA: TGTGCCAGCACCAACTCGGGACCACCCCGGGAGACCCAGTACTTC

J gene: TRBJ2-7
V gene: TRBV19
D gene: .
clone size: .
CDR3 protein: CASSIESSYEQYF
CDR3 DNA: TGTGCCAGTAGTATTGAGTCTTCCTACGAGCAGTACTTC

J gene: TRBJ2-5
V gene: TRBV30
D gene: TRBD2
clone size: .
CDR3 protein: CAWSVRSGSGIQETQYF
CDR3 DNA: TGTGCCTGGAGTGTACGGAGCGGGAGCGGGATCCAAGAGACCCAGTACTTC

J gene: TRBJ1-6
V gene: TRBV19
D gene: TRBD1
clone size: .
CDR3 protein: CASSIGDRGHSPLHF
CDR3 DNA: TGTGCCAGTAGTATAGGGGACAGGGGTCATTCACCCCTCCACTTT

J gene: TRBJ2-5
V gene: TRBV7-8
D gene: TRBD2
clone size: .
CDR3 protein: CASSLDGLAGGQKETQYF
CDR3 DNA: TGTGCCAGCAGCTTAGATGGGCTAGCGGGAGGACAGAAAGAGACCCAGTACTTC

J gene: TRBJ1-5
V gene: TRBV10-3
D gene: TRBD1
clone size: .
CDR3 protein: CATTDREEQPQHF
CDR3 DNA: TGTGCCACCACCGACAGGGAGGAACAGCCCCAGCATTTT

J gene: TRBJ1-5
V gene: TRBV19
D gene: .
clone size: once
CDR3 protein: CASSIEGNPYQPQHF
CDR3 DNA: TGTGCCAGTAGTATAGAGGGGAATCCGTACCAGCCCCAGCATTTT

J gene: TRBJ1-1
V gene: TRBV6-5
D gene: .
clone size: .
CDR3 protein: CASSSSSGTRDTEAFF
CDR3 DNA: TGTGCCAGCAGTTCATCGTCCGGGACAAGGGACACTGAAGCTTTCTTT

J gene: TRBJ2-7
V gene: TRBV6-1
D gene: .
clone size: .
CDR3 protein: CASSENVGGSSYEQYF
CDR3 DNA: TGTGCCAGCAGTGAAAACGTGGGGGGATCCTCCTACGAGCAGTACTTC

J gene: TRBJ2-3
V gene: TRBV11-3
D gene: .
clone size: .
CDR3 protein: CASSLEGKGTDTQYF
CDR3 DNA: TGTGCCAGCAGCTTAGAGGGAAAGGGCACAGATACGCAGTATTTT

J gene: TRBJ1-2
V gene: TRBV18
D gene: .
clone size: .
CDR3 protein: CASSPRQAERGYTF
CDR3 DNA: TGTGCCAGCTCACCAAGACAGGCGGAGAGGGGCTACACCTTC

J gene: TRBJ1-2
V gene: TRBV29-1
D gene: .
clone size: .
CDR3 protein: CSVDRRGLGYTF
CDR3 DNA: TGCAGCGTTGACAGGCGAGGTCTTGGCTACACCTTC

J gene: TRBJ2-3
V gene: TRBV5-1
D gene: TRBD2
clone size: .
CDR3 protein: CASSLNPSGVTDTQYF
CDR3 DNA: TGCGCCAGCAGCTTGAATCCTAGCGGGGTCACAGATACGCAGTATTTT

J gene: TRBJ2-7
V gene: TRBV6-5
D gene: TRBD1
clone size: .
CDR3 protein: CASRYGTGTYEQYF
CDR3 DNA: TGTGCCAGCCGATACGGGACAGGGACCTACGAGCAGTACTTC

J gene: TRBJ1-2
V gene: TRBV18
D gene: .
clone size: .
CDR3 protein: CASSPGTNYGYTF
CDR3 DNA: TGTGCCAGCTCGCCGGGCACTAACTATGGCTACACCTTC

J gene: TRBJ2-7
V gene: TRBV6-1
D gene: .
clone size: .
CDR3 protein: CASLPGQSYEQYF
CDR3 DNA: TGTGCCAGTTTACCCGGACAATCCTACGAGCAGTACTTC

J gene: TRBJ1-6
V gene: TRBV19
D gene: TRBD1
clone size: .
CDR3 protein: CASSDQGALNSPLHF
CDR3 DNA: TGTGCCAGTAGTGATCAGGGGGCCTTAAATTCACCCCTCCACTTT

J gene: TRBJ2-5
V gene: TRBV2
D gene: TRBD2
clone size: once
CDR3 protein: CASSVTSGGAIETQYF
CDR3 DNA: TGTGCCAGCAGTGTAACTAGCGGGGGGGCCATAGAGACCCAGTACTTC

J gene: TRBJ1-5
V gene: TRBV18
D gene: TRBD1
clone size: .
CDR3 protein: CASSPTGQENQPQHF
CDR3 DNA: TGTGCCAGCTCACCCACAGGACAGGAGAATCAGCCCCAGCATTTT

J gene: TRBJ2-2
V gene: TRBV9
D gene: .
clone size: .
CDR3 protein: CASSVFNVPGELFF
CDR3 DNA: TGTGCCAGCAGCGTATTTAATGTTCCCGGGGAGCTGTTTTTT

J gene: TRBJ1-1
V gene: TRBV7-9
D gene: TRBD1
clone size: .
CDR3 protein: CASSDRGNTEAFF
CDR3 DNA: TGTGCCAGCAGCGACAGGGGGAACACTGAAGCTTTCTTT

J gene: TRBJ2-1
V gene: TRBV7-9
D gene: TRBD2
clone size: .
CDR3 protein: CASSLGLAGGLYNEQFF
CDR3 DNA: TGTGCCAGCAGCTTAGGTCTAGCGGGTGGACTATACAATGAGCAGTTCTTC

J gene: TRBJ2-3
V gene: TRBV7-9
D gene: TRBD2
clone size: .
CDR3 protein: CASRQSSPGGSTDTQYF
CDR3 DNA: TGTGCCAGCAGACAATCCTCCCCGGGAGGTTCCACAGATACGCAGTATTTT

J gene: TRBJ1-2
V gene: TRBV28
D gene: TRBD1
clone size: few
CDR3 protein: CASSLAGTGNYGYTF
CDR3 DNA: TGTGCCAGCAGCTTGGCCGGGACAGGCAACTATGGCTACACCTTC

J gene: TRBJ1-5
V gene: TRBV30
D gene: .
clone size: .
CDR3 protein: CAWSQGKGGNQPQHF
CDR3 DNA: TGTGCCTGGTCCCAGGGGAAAGGCGGCAATCAGCCCCAGCATTTT

J gene: TRBJ2-7
V gene: TRBV18
D gene: TRBD1
clone size: .
CDR3 protein: CASSPLVGQGSHEQYF
CDR3 DNA: TGTGCCAGCTCACCGCTCGTGGGACAGGGGTCCCACGAGCAGTACTTC

J gene: TRBJ2-7
V gene: TRBV6-5
D gene: .
clone size: .
CDR3 protein: CASSYSFNGGYEQYF
CDR3 DNA: TGTGCCAGCAGTTACTCTTTTAATGGTGGCTACGAGCAGTACTTC

J gene: TRBJ2-5
V gene: TRBV5-5
D gene: .
clone size: .
CDR3 protein: CASSLITVETQYF
CDR3 DNA: TGTGCCAGCAGCTTGATCACGGTAGAGACCCAGTACTTC